Following are 26 T cell receptor beta chains from one sample sequenced in a study of technical replicates of blood from a handful of donors. Repertoires were generated with immunoSEQ multiplex PCR, while TCRdb's copy carries only in-frame clones and drops some. The data hold 55,000 to 75,000 clones, with roughly 89% observed a single time. Sequencing was done on a sample of PBMCs. These receptors were taken from a human donor in good health. Some clones in this sample may be carry-over from other donors' samples.

The CDR3 loop reads CASSEQEGAQPQHF. As DNA, the CDR3 is TGTGCCAGCAGTGAACAGGAAGGCGCTCAGCCCCAGCATTTT. The V gene is TRBV6-4, the J gene TRBJ1-5, with a weak D call TRBD1 (5 bases). Trimming stripped 3 bases from V and 6 bases from J, with 12 bases between. The CDR3 is 14 residues long. In germline, CDR1 is MRHNA, CDR2 SNTAGT.

The chain carries TRBV25-1 and TRBJ1-1; D call uncertain. The CDR3 is 13 residues long. In germline, CDR1 is MGHDK, CDR2 SYGVNS. V was pared by 3 bases and J by 1 base, with 6 bases between. The CDR3 spells CASSDNRNTEAFF. In DNA, the CDR3 is TGTGCCAGCAGTGATAACAGGAACACTGAAGCTTTCTTT.

Only one count was recorded for this clone. The chain joins TRBV7-8 to TRBJ2-7, with TRBD2 identical over 11 bases. V dropped 3 bases and J dropped 0; count of bases not matched to a gene: 1. The CDR3 loop spans 15 amino acids. In germline, CDR1 is SGHVS, CDR2 FQNEAQ. CDR3 amino acids: CASSFGLAGSYEQYF. In DNA, the CDR3 is TGTGCCAGCAGCTTTGGACTAGCGGGCTCCTACGAGCAGTACTTC.

The CDR3 coding sequence is TGCGCCAGCAGGACCGGGACAGGGGGAAACACCATATATTTT. Protein sequence: CASRTGTGGNTIYF. The chain links TRBV5-1 to TRBJ1-3; 9 bases agree with TRBD1. With V trimmed by 5 bases and J by 4 bases, 4 bases remained unmatched. This CDR3 has 14 amino acids. The germline V gene encodes CDR1 SGHRS and CDR2 YFSETQ.

The chain links TRBV7-9 to TRBJ1-1; 8 bases line up with TRBD1. J lost 1 base, V lost 5 bases, and 6 bases had no gene match. Germline-derived CDR1 and CDR2 are SEHNR and FQNEAQ (reference sequence). The CDR3 has 15 residues. The CDR3 nucleotides are TGTGCCAGCAGCCCCCGACAGGGGACGAACACTGAAGCTTTCTTT. Its protein product is CASSPRQGTNTEAFF.

The chain recombines TRBV5-1 with TRBJ2-1; D is perhaps TRBD1 (7 bases). Between the trimmed V and J ends, which lost 4 bases and 7 bases, there was a span of 15 bases. CDR3 length: 14 amino acids. The germline gives CDR1 SGHRS, CDR2 YFSETQ. CDR3 DNA sequence: TGCGCCAGCAGCCTCTGGTCAGGGGGGAATGAGCAGTTCTTC. This encodes CASSLWSGGNEQFF.

This chain uses TRBV9 with TRBJ1-2; tentatively, D is TRBD1 (5 bases). The CDR3 extends over 15 amino acids. Trimming cost V 4 bases and J 8 bases, with 21 bases left between them. Germline CDR1 and CDR2: SGDLS and YYNGEE. The CDR3 coding sequence is TGTGCCAGCAGCCCCCGGGCCCCGGAGCAGGGAGGCTACACCTTC. Translating it yields CASSPRAPEQGGYTF.

The chain combines TRBV5-8 with TRBJ2-7, with 9 bases fitting TRBD1. V was clipped by 0 bases and J by 1 base; unmatched bases: 8. CDR1 and CDR2 (germline): SGHTS, YDEGEE. This CDR3 spans 17 amino acids. This CDR3 reads CASSLVGWTGASYEQYF. DNA of the CDR3: TGTGCCAGCAGCTTGGTTGGTTGGACAGGGGCTTCCTACGAGCAGTACTTC. Full variable domain (outside the CDR3, taken from reference TRBV5-8 and TRBJ2-7): EAGVTQSPTHLIKTRGQQATLRCSPISGHTSVYWYQQALGLGLQFLLWYDEGEERNRGNFPPRFSGRQFPNYSSELNVNALELEDSALYLCASSLVGWTGASYEQYFGPGTRLTVT.

Notes on this clone: The identical CDR3 is also encoded by other nucleotide sequences in the sample. This sequence joins TRBV7-2 and TRBJ1-2; D perhaps matches TRBD1 (5 bases). Looked up from germline, CDR1 is SGHTA and CDR2 is FQGNSA. This CDR3 region has 15 residues. V lost 5 bases and J lost 0, with 13 bases in between. CDR3 sequence (DNA): TGTGCCAGCAGCCCCGGGGGAGGTTCTAACTATGGCTACACCTTC. This gives the protein CASSPGGGSNYGYTF.

This rearrangement joins TRBV27 to TRBJ1-2; D not resolved. This CDR3 is 14 amino acids long. V lost 2 bases and J lost 0, with 7 bases in between. Germline V lookup: CDR1 MNHEY, CDR2 SMNVEV (reference sequence). Here the CDR3 reads CASSLGPPNYGYTF. The CDR3 DNA is TGTGCCAGCAGTTTAGGGCCGCCTAACTATGGCTACACCTTC.

The rearrangement joins TRBV13 to TRBJ1-4; D possibly corresponds to TRBD1 (6 bases). This CDR3 comprises 14 residues. The germline V and J ends were trimmed by 0 bases and 7 bases, with 9 bases remaining between them. Per germline, CDR1 PRHDT and CDR2 FYEKMQ (reference sequence). The CDR3: CASSLGGTREKLFF. CDR3 nucleotide sequence: TGTGCCAGCAGCTTAGGGGGGACACGTGAAAAACTGTTTTTT.

This chain joins TRBV4-1 and TRBJ2-7; 10 positions match TRBD2. V lost 0 bases, J lost 6 bases, and 14 bases stayed unmatched. CDR3 length equals 18 residues. The germline V gene has CDR1 MGHRA and CDR2 YSYEKL. CDR3 DNA: TGCGCCAGCAGCCAAGAGGGACTAGCGAGAGTGGGGGACCCCGAGCAGTACTTC. As protein: CASSQEGLARVGDPEQYF.

The rearrangement uses TRBV30 and TRBJ1-2; D ambiguous. Deletions cut 3 bases from V and 5 bases from J, with 16 bases between. From germline, CDR1 is GTSNPN and CDR2 SVGIG (reference sequence). The CDR3 contains 14 residues. The CDR3 loop reads CAWSTTRSPYGYTF. CDR3 DNA sequence: TGTGCCTGGAGCACTACTCGAAGCCCTTATGGCTACACCTTC.

The chain recombines TRBV7-8 with TRBJ1-5; D is possibly TRBD1 (5 bases). Trimming took off 8 bases at V and 1 base at J, with 9 bases between the two ends. The germline gives CDR1 SGHVS, CDR2 FQNEAQ. This CDR3 has 13 residues. CDR3 protein: CASGEGSNQPQHF. CDR3 bases: TGTGCCAGCGGGGAGGGGAGCAATCAGCCCCAGCATTTT. Variable domain in full (rest from reference TRBV7-8 and TRBJ1-5): GAGVSQSPRYKVAKRGQDVALRCDPISGHVSLFWYQQALGQGPEFLTYFQNEAQLDKSGLPSDRFFAERPEGSVSTLKIQRTQQEDSAVYLCASGEGSNQPQHFGDGTRLSIL.

This sequence joins TRBV6-5 and TRBJ2-5; TRBD2 might be the D (6 bases). V gave up 0 bases and J gave up 2 bases, with 7 bases separating them. The CDR3 is 14 residues long. Germline CDR1 is MNHEY and CDR2 is SVGAGI. The CDR3 DNA is TGTGCCAGCAGTTACTCGGAGGGGCAAGAGACCCAGTACTTC. Its protein is CASSYSEGQETQYF.

The chain links TRBV7-2 to TRBJ2-5; TRBD2 agrees at 7 bases. The CDR3 has 14 amino acids. The germline CDR1 and CDR2 sequences are SGHTA and FQGNSA. J lost 2 bases, V lost 5 bases, and 5 bases had no gene match. Written as DNA, the CDR3 is TGTGCCAGCAGCACGGGGGGTCCTCAAGAGACCCAGTACTTC. It encodes CASSTGGPQETQYF.

V is TRBV5-6 and J is TRBJ1-1; D gene uncertain. Germline V CDR1 and CDR2: SGHDT, YYEEEE. This CDR3 is 13 amino acids long. The germline V and J ends were trimmed by 5 bases and 4 bases, with 12 bases remaining between them. CDR3 residues: CASRLYPSTEAFF. CDR3 sequence (DNA): TGTGCCAGCAGACTGTACCCCTCCACTGAAGCTTTCTTT.

The rearrangement uses TRBV27 and TRBJ1-6; D ambiguous. Deletions cut 3 bases from V and 5 bases from J, with 11 bases between. Germline V lookup: CDR1 MNHEY, CDR2 SMNVEV (reference sequence). The CDR3 covers 15 residues. As DNA, the CDR3 is TGTGCCAGCAGTTTGCGGAGGCAGGATAATTCACCCCTCCACTTT. This sequence encodes CASSLRRQDNSPLHF.

The chain couples TRBV6-1 to TRBJ2-7, with a tentative D call TRBD2 (6 bases). This CDR3 contains 15 residues. Germline CDR1 MNHNS, CDR2 SASEGT. The V gene lost 8 bases and the J gene lost 1 base, with 18 bases spanning the gap. The CDR3 sequence: CASREPTNSSYEQYF. CDR3 DNA: TGTGCCAGCCGGGAGCCAACTAATTCATCCTACGAGCAGTACTTC.

The sample holds a few counts of this clone. The chain recombines TRBV4-1 with TRBJ2-7; 11 bases agree with TRBD2. In germline, CDR1 is MGHRA, CDR2 YSYEKL. V gave up 0 bases and J gave up 3 bases; unmatched junction bases: 10. The CDR3 spans 18 residues. The CDR3 reads CASSQDLFGLAGGYEQYF. DNA of the CDR3: TGCGCCAGCAGCCAAGATCTTTTCGGGCTAGCGGGGGGCTACGAGCAGTACTTC.

This clone is a singleton in its sample. This chain links TRBV6-4 with TRBJ2-2; 9 positions match TRBD2. Trimming took 3 bases from V and 1 from J; bases not matched to a gene: 6. Germline CDR1 is MRHNA and CDR2 is SNTAGT. The CDR3 length is 17 residues. The CDR3 loop is CASSEFAGGLNTGELFF. The CDR3 nucleotides are TGTGCCAGCAGTGAGTTCGCGGGGGGGCTGAACACCGGGGAGCTGTTTTTT.

The chain recombines TRBV4-2 with TRBJ1-4; TRBD1 matches 12 bases. The CDR3 is made up of 16 amino acids. The germline CDR1 and CDR2 sequences are LGHNA and YNFKEQ. Germline trimming cut 5 bases from V and 8 bases from J; bases unmatched to any gene: 9. Here the CDR3 DNA reads TGTGCCAGCAGCACCCGGGGACAGGGGGCGCGGGAAAAACTGTTTTTT. This sequence encodes CASSTRGQGAREKLFF.

Here the CDR3 DNA reads TGCGCCAGCAGCCGCCGGGACAGGGGTTACAATGAGCAGTTCTTC. Protein product: CASSRRDRGYNEQFF. The chain couples TRBV4-3 to TRBJ2-1; 10 bases agree with TRBD1. The V segment lost 4 bases and the J segment 4 bases; nucleotides outside the gene matches: 4. Germline CDR1 LGHNA, CDR2 YSLEER. The CDR3 length is 15 residues.

The chain joins TRBV29-1 to TRBJ2-3; 7 bases line up with TRBD1. V shed 1 base, J shed 2 bases, and the junction held 9 bases outside the gene matches. This CDR3 comprises 16 residues. The germline V gene has CDR1 SQVTM and CDR2 ANQGSEA. CDR3 amino acids: CSVEGGDRVTTDTQYF. The CDR3 region has the DNA TGCAGCGTTGAAGGAGGGGACAGAGTTACCACAGATACGCAGTATTTT.

This clone appeared a single time. The chain combines TRBV27 with TRBJ2-6, with 12 bases fitting TRBD1. Unmatched junction bases numbered 8, after V lost 7 bases and J lost 4 bases. Germline values: CDR1 MNHEY, CDR2 SMNVEV (reference sequence). This CDR3 spans 17 amino acids. The CDR3 nucleotides read TGTGCCAGCACCCAGGGACAGGGGGCGCCCGGGGCCAACGTCCTGACTTTC. It specifies CASTQGQGAPGANVLTF.

The chain employs TRBV21-1 and TRBJ1-1. TRBV21-1 is termed a pseudogene. The CDR3 consists of 17 residues. The CDR3 is CASSKDGNWEWDTEAFF. The CDR3 bases are TGTGCCAGCAGCAAAGATGGAAACTGGGAGTGGGACACTGAAGCTTTCTTT.